The T cell receptor (beta chain) described here comes from a study of cytotoxic CD8 clonotypes in ibrutinib-treated CLL. Study-level points and caveats: Clonality (at baseline) was higher than in age-matched healthy donors and tracked circulating CD8+ T-cell counts. Treatment saw public clonotypes, which were uncommon, either contract or stay stable.

This clone was seen just once. What it recognizes is unknown. Profiling relied on immunoSEQ multiplex PCR, and the TCRdb table lists in-frame clones only, not all of them. The sample holds 150,000 to 200,000 clones, about four fifths seen once. This sequence originates from a human donor with chronic lymphocytic leukemia. This material consisted of PBMCs, taken after 12 months of ibrutinib treatment.

CDR3 sequence (DNA): TGTGCCAGCAGCCTAACTCTGGGTGGAATGGAGACCCAGTACTTC. It is translated as CASSLTLGGMETQYF. The genes are TRBV4-2 and TRBJ2-5; D is undetermined. Germline CDR1 LGHNA, CDR2 YNFKEQ. Between the trimmed V and J ends, which lost 4 bases and 5 bases, there was a span of 17 bases. CDR3 length equals 15 residues.